This TCR beta chain emerged from a study of blood T cell repertoires in COVID-19. Whole-study context: The cDNA or gDNA used as material had been derived from T cells, B-cell-depleted T cells, or PBMCs.

The V segment lost 1 base and the J segment 1 base; nucleotides outside the gene matches: 15. The CDR3 consists of 19 residues. The germline CDR1 and CDR2 sequences are SEHNR and FQNEAQ (reference sequence). The data were produced by immunoSEQ multiplex PCR, yet TCRdb's version contains in-frame clones alone and is incomplete. The repertoire has roughly 190,000 clones, around 89% of them found once; the top ten carry around 6%. J is TRBJ2-7 and V is TRBV7-9; 8 positions match TRBD1. Sequencing was performed on peripheral blood. The source of this sequence is a middle-aged man with active or convalescent COVID-19. In DNA form, the CDR3 reads TGTGCCAGCAGCTTAGTGAAATGGACAGGGCCAAAACAATCCTACGAGCAGTACTTC. It encodes CASSLVKWTGPKQSYEQYF. Supplemented by reference TRBV7-9 and TRBJ2-7, the full variable domain reads DTGVSQNPRHKITKRGQNVTFRCDPISEHNRLYWYRQTLGQGPEFLTYFQNEAQLEKSRLLSDRFSAERPKGSFSTLEIQRTEQGDSAMYLCASSLVKWTGPKQSYEQYFGPGTRLTVT.